This T cell receptor (beta chain) derives from a study of blood T cell repertoires in COVID-19. Looking at the study overall: Nucleic acid was either cDNA or gDNA, and it came from T cells, B-cell-depleted T cells, or PBMCs.

Trimming took 4 bases from V and 2 from J; bases not matched to a gene: 6. The CDR3 is 15 residues long. From germline, CDR1 is SGHKS and CDR2 YYEKEE (reference sequence). TCRdb keeps only in-frame clones here, not all; method: immunoSEQ multiplex PCR. The data show 100,000 or so clones, less than 85% seen once. This TCR came from a woman between 65 and 79 years old with active or convalescent COVID-19. The sample comprised peripheral blood. This chain links TRBV5-5 with TRBJ2-1; 7 nucleotides agree with TRBD2. The CDR3: CASSPLGGTYNEQFF. The CDR3, as DNA: TGTGCCAGCAGCCCCTTGGGGGGGACCTACAATGAGCAGTTCTTC. The complete variable domain, with remaining parts taken from reference TRBV5-5 and TRBJ2-1, reads DAGVTQSPTHLIKTRGQQVTLRCSPISGHKSVSWYQQVLGQGPQFIFQYYEKEERGRGNFPDRFSARQFPNYSSELNVNALLLGDSALYLCASSPLGGTYNEQFFGPGTRLTVL.